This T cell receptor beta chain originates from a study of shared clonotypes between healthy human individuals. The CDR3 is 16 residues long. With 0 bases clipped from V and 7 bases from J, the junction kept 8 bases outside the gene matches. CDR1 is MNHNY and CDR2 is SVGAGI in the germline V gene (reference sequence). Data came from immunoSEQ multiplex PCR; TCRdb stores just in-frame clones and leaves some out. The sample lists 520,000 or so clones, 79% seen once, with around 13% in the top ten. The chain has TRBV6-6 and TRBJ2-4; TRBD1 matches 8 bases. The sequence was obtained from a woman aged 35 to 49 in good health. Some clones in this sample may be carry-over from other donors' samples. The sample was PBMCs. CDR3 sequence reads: CASSYSQGVQWNIQYF. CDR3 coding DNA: TGTGCCAGCAGTTACTCACAGGGGGTCCAATGGAACATTCAGTACTTC.